This entry lists 9 T cell receptor beta chains sequenced from one sample in a study of OX40 agonist ivuxolimab in advanced cancers. Sequenced by immunoSEQ multiplex PCR; TCRdb stores in-frame clones only, minus some. Of approximately 45,000 clones listed, roughly 94% were seen once; the top ten hold 9.5% to 12%. Sequences were derived from CD4+ or CD8+ T cells sorted from blood, sampled in a trial of the OX40 agonist ivuxolimab. The receptor source for this set is an adult with an advanced solid tumor such as melanoma, head and neck, liver or kidney cancer.

The chain couples TRBV29-1 to TRBJ2-1; 16 nucleotides agree with TRBD2. The CDR3 spans 17 residues. Germline V gives CDR1 SQVTM, CDR2 ANQGSEA. The CDR3, as DNA: TGCACACCATCGATACCGGGACTAGCGGGAGGGTCGCCTGAGCAGTTCTTC. Translation gives CTPSIPGLAGGSPEQFF.

The V gene is TRBV27, the J gene TRBJ2-5; 7 nucleotides match TRBD1. V lost 5 bases, J lost 5 bases, and 8 bases stayed unmatched. In germline, CDR1 is MNHEY, CDR2 SMNVEV (reference sequence). The CDR3 sequence is 14 residues long. The CDR3 nucleotides are TGTGCCAGCAGTGAGACAGGGTGGCCGGAGACCCAGTACTTC. This sequence encodes CASSETGWPETQYF.

The chain joins TRBV27 to TRBJ2-7; 8 nucleotides agree with TRBD2. The germline V gene has CDR1 MNHEY and CDR2 SMNVEV (reference sequence). The CDR3 runs 14 residues. V was clipped by 6 bases and J by 5 bases; unmatched bases: 9. Here the CDR3 DNA reads TGTGCCAGCAGCCCCAGCGGGAGTACGAACGAGCAGTACTTC. This gives the protein CASSPSGSTNEQYF.

This clone was seen only once. This chain links TRBV28 with TRBJ1-1, with D unclear. This CDR3 has 11 residues. CDR1 is MDHEN, CDR2 SYDVKM, per germline. Trimming removed 6 bases at V and 5 bases at J, with 7 bases between. As DNA, the CDR3 is TGTGCCAGCAGCCCTAGAACTGAAGCTTTCTTT. Amino acids: CASSPRTEAFF.

The chain combines TRBV27 with TRBJ1-1; the D is unclear. From germline, CDR1 is MNHEY and CDR2 SMNVEV (reference sequence). Trimming took 3 bases from V and 7 from J, leaving 21 bases between them. The CDR3 extends over 16 amino acids. The CDR3 DNA is TGTGCCAGCAGTTTGCTCGGGCCAGGCCACCTTGTTGAAGCTTTCTTT. This sequence encodes CASSLLGPGHLVEAFF.

The chain combines TRBV27 with TRBJ2-1, with TRBD1 matching 8 bases. Trimming removed 4 bases from V and 2 bases from J; junction bases left unmatched: 1. The CDR3 consists of 14 residues. Germline CDR1 and CDR2: MNHEY and SMNVEV (reference sequence). CDR3 sequence reads: CASSWTGPYNEQFF. The CDR3 region has the DNA TGTGCCAGCAGTTGGACAGGGCCCTACAATGAGCAGTTCTTC.

V and J are TRBV27 and TRBJ1-1, with D unresolved. This CDR3 is 13 amino acids long. Trimming shortened V by 4 bases and J by 1 base, and 7 bases separated the two germline ends. Germline lookup yields CDR1 MNHEY and CDR2 SMNVEV (reference sequence). The CDR3 loop is CASSWTWNTEAFF. The CDR3 region has the DNA TGTGCCAGCAGTTGGACCTGGAACACTGAAGCTTTCTTT.

The chain combines TRBV5-6 with TRBJ1-4; no reliable D call. This CDR3 spans 15 amino acids. V lost 2 bases and J 0 bases, leaving 8 bases between the germline ends. CDR1 and CDR2 (germline): SGHDT, YYEEEE. CDR3 region: CASSFPTSTNEKLFF. The CDR3 coding sequence is TGTGCCAGCAGCTTTCCCACATCAACTAATGAAAAACTGTTTTTT.

V gene TRBV7-3 combines with J gene TRBJ2-1; D ambiguous. This CDR3 has 13 residues. The germline V gene has CDR1 SGHTA and CDR2 FQGTGA. The V gene lost 5 bases and the J gene lost 0 bases, with 5 bases spanning the gap. CDR3 DNA: TGTGCCAGCAGCCCCGCCTCCTACAATGAGCAGTTCTTC. As protein: CASSPASYNEQFF.